The rows below give T cell receptor beta chains drawn from one sample of a study of post-analysis software for immune sequencing data. TCRdb passed the PCR reads through MiXCR, listing each CDR3 protein once. Here the sample spans around 710,000 distinct CDR3 sequences, 35% to 55% being singletons. Sequencing input: blood. Source of these receptors: a girl aged 10-17 years with multiple sclerosis. Both conserved end residues are part of each CDR3. The D gene is left open where the match is weak. Rows may omit the clone size; those that give it use once, few, many or a size class.

TRBV5-6	TRBJ2-1	once	-	TGTGCCAGCAGATGGAATGACAGCTCCTACAATGAGCAGTTCTTC	CASRWNDSSYNEQFF
TRBV15	TRBJ2-1	-	TRBD2	TGTGCCACCAGACCAGGGTTGCGTTCTGCGACTAGCGTTGATGAGCAGTTCTTC	CATRPGLRSATSVDEQFF
TRBV12-3/TRBV12-4	TRBJ1-2	-	-	TGTGCCAGCAGTCCTGGGGCAGGCGGAGGCTACACCTTC	CASSPGAGGGYTF
TRBV7-9	TRBJ2-3	once	-	TGTGCCAGCAGCCACTATAGAGACACAGATACGCAGTATTTT	CASSHYRDTDTQYF
TRBV29-1	TRBJ2-3	few	TRBD2	TGCAGCGTTGGGACTAGCGGGGATGCTCCTACGCAGTATTTT	CSVGTSGDAPTQYF
TRBV20-1	TRBJ1-2	many	-	TGCAGTGCTAGGGCTGACGGGGGAATGTGGGATGGCTACACCTTC	CSARADGGMWDGYTF
TRBV12-3/TRBV12-4	TRBJ1-5	-	-	TGTGCCAGCAGTTCTGGGAGAGGCAATCAGCCCCAGCATTTT	CASSSGRGNQPQHF
TRBV5-6	TRBJ2-6	few	-	TGTGCCAGCAGCTTGGGACCAGGGGGGATTTCTGGGGCCAACGTCCTGACTTTC	CASSLGPGGISGANVLTF
TRBV10-3	TRBJ2-7	-	TRBD1	TGTGCCATCAGCTCAGGGGGCGAGCAGTACTTC	CAISSGGEQYF
TRBV28	TRBJ1-2	few	-	TGTGCCAGCAGACGTGGTCCGGGACAAGGCTACACCTTC	CASRRGPGQGYTF
TRBV6-5	TRBJ2-7	-	-	TGTGCCAGCAGTTACTCTCTTAGGGGGGTCGAGCAGTACTTC	CASSYSLRGVEQYF
TRBV27	TRBJ2-1	few	-	TGTGCCAGCAGTTTTAGTGGTTTAAGCAATGAGCAGTTCTTC	CASSFSGLSNEQFF
TRBV7-9	TRBJ1-4	-	TRBD1	TGTGCCAGCAGCTTAGGCTCCGGGACAGGGCCCCTTACTAATGAAAAACTGTTTTTT	CASSLGSGTGPLTNEKLFF
TRBV24-1	TRBJ2-7	few	TRBD2	TGTGCCACCAGTGGGACTAGCGGGTTAGGCGAGCAGTACTTC	CATSGTSGLGEQYF
TRBV29-1	TRBJ1-2	-	-	TGCGGCGTTCCATTGGTAGGGACGAACTATGGCTACACCTTC	CGVPLVGTNYGYTF
TRBV27	TRBJ2-1	-	TRBD2	TGTGCCAGCAGTTTATACTGGGAGGGGTACAATGAGCAGTTTTTC	CASSLYWEGYNEQFF
TRBV27	TRBJ2-3	few	-	TGTGCCAGCACCATGGCAGATACGCAGTATTTT	CASTMADTQYF
TRBV29-1	TRBJ1-1	once	-	TGCAGCGGCGCCAGGGACAAAGGAGCTTTCTTT	CSGARDKGAFF
TRBV7-3	TRBJ2-3	-	TRBD2	TGTGCCAGCAGCCCAACCGGGACTAGCGGTTTGGATACGCAGTATTTT	CASSPTGTSGLDTQYF
TRBV3-1	TRBJ1-5	-	-	TGTGCCAGCAGCCAAGACCGACAAATTCGGCCCCAGCATTTT	CASSQDRQIRPQHF
TRBV7-8	TRBJ2-1	-	-	TGTGCCAGCAGCTTAGACCCCGGTTCCTACAATGAGCAGTTCTTC	CASSLDPGSYNEQFF
TRBV5-1	TRBJ2-3	-	TRBD1	TGCGCCAGCAGCTTCGGACAGGGGGCCACAGATACGCAGTATTTT	CASSFGQGATDTQYF
TRBV29-1	TRBJ2-1	few	TRBD1	TGCAGCGTTGGGGTGGCGGGCACAGGGGATGAGCAGTTCTTC	CSVGVAGTGDEQFF
TRBV13	TRBJ1-1	-	-	TGTGCCAGCCAACCCCTGGGGGACCTGAACACTGAAGCTTTCTTT	CASQPLGDLNTEAFF
TRBV29-1	TRBJ2-7	-	-	TGCAGCGTTGACGATGGCCCCTACAAGCAGTACTTC	CSVDDGPYKQYF
TRBV7-9	TRBJ2-7	-	TRBD1	TGTGCCAGCAGCTACCAAGGGGGCCCCACCTACGAGCAGTACTTC	CASSYQGGPTYEQYF
TRBV20-1	TRBJ2-7	few	-	TGCAGTGCCCCAATTAAGGGTTCGGGCGAGCAGTACTTC	CSAPIKGSGEQYF